This T cell receptor (beta chain) is drawn from a study of T cells in Graves' hyperthyroidism and ophthalmopathy. Study-wide points: Most thyroid-expanded clonotypes above 0.001 were also found in blood. Ophthalmopathy stood apart from stable hyperthyroidism in a 13 V-J model.

Each patient was aged 18 to 65 and had newly diagnosed hyperthyroidism of under 2 months' duration. It was uncontrolled infection, other autoimmune disease, pregnancy or lactation that excluded patients. Regions amplified from RNA transcripts were the TCR beta CDR3 regions. In the first-round RT-PCR of the TCR CDR3, the HTBI primer set was used. MiXCR, applied by TCRdb to the multiplex PCR reads, yields one record per CDR3 protein. This sample yields 450,000 to 600,000 distinct CDR3 sequences, of which around 15% are seen a single time; about 14% belongs to the top ten. This clonotype has just a few counts. Its antigen is unknown. This receptor was obtained from a woman aged 35 to 49 with Graves' hyperthyroidism. The sample taken for sequencing was blood.

The CDR3 sequence: CASRPRDRGTDTQYF. DNA of the CDR3: TGTGCCAGCAGACCACGGGACAGGGGCACAGATACGCAGTATTTT. V usage is TRBV6-1 and J usage is TRBJ2-3, with 9 positions matching TRBD1. The CDR3 consists of 15 residues. Trimming cost V 6 bases and J 1 base; bases outside gene matches: 5. Germline CDR1 is MNHNS and CDR2 is SASEGT.